This T cell receptor (beta chain) was captured by sequencing in a study of PD-1 blockade in classical Hodgkin lymphoma (dated by TCRdb to 2019 to 2021). The study in broad terms: Nivolumab dosing was 3 mg/kg intravenously every 2 weeks, continuing until either disease progression or unacceptable toxicity. The study used TCR beta sequencing and CyTOF to define a peripheral blood immune signature of response to PD-1 blockade in classical Hodgkin lymphoma. What the study reported, not specific to this receptor: Among trial patients, those achieving complete response had baseline diversity similar to that of newly diagnosed patients, while diversity was significantly lower in partial responders and progressors. A significant rise by C4D1 was seen in CD4+ but not CD8+ TCR diversity (p=0.0027 vs p=0.16), with the rise being most apparent in complete responders (p=0.02). The study was limited to a single clinical trial cohort, and causes of repertoire differences, possibly disease activity or prior therapy, remained undefined. Patients starting nivolumab less than 1 year after ASCT had lower diversity and were excluded from later analyses to avoid confounding by immune reconstitution. Baseline TCR diversity was reported to be lower in newly diagnosed patients than in healthy donors, and even lower in relapsed/refractory patients.

In this sample, this clone turned up a few times. The antigen it recognizes is unknown. Base qualities are missing; no much larger clone stands one base away. The germline ends are 9 bases apart after V is trimmed by 0 bases and J by 0 bases. The CDR3 runs 16 amino acids, cysteine and phenylalanine included. The read is trimmed to its CDR3 DNA, 48 bases read in frame from base 1. The germline V gene specifies LGHNA as CDR1 and YNFKEQ as CDR2. Genomic DNA was extracted with the Qiagen DNeasy kit from unsorted PBMCs and from negatively selected CD4+ and CD8+ fractions. TCR beta CDR3 regions were subjected to amplification by immunoSEQ multiplex PCR with primers that anneal to V and J segments. A synthetic immune receptor repertoire was used to minimize amplification bias, and remaining bias was computationally removed after sequencing. The authors processed their data as follows. Repertoire diversity was quantified as the Shannon entropy index using custom Python scripts. Unsorted, CD4+ and CD8+ repertoires were analyzed separately, except for combined analyses in which CD4+ and CD8+ sequences were merged in silico. A clone counted as expanded when the clone's frequency after treatment rose at least 2-fold relative to C1D1, and clones undetected at baseline were given a pseudocount of 0.5. Clones with 0 or 1 copy at C1D1 were defined as singleton clones, while clones with 2 or more copies were defined as non-singleton clones. Clones expanded in unsorted samples were labelled as CD4+, CD8+ or unknown by matching protein sequences in sorted samples from the same patient. Diversity changes from C1D1 to C4D1 were tested in paired samples using Wilcoxon tests. As stored in TCRdb, this immuneACCESS dataset retains in-frame rearrangements with V and J assigned. A fraction of the clones does not appear; measured against another copy, unresolved V genes explain less than half of the discrepancy, and the remainder lacks a known reason. Clone size and V and J calls were adopted from that table, with D and trimming inferred from the DNA. The sample records approximately 21,000 clones, about 63% of which are singletons. The ten largest clones represent 5.8% of the sample.

The time point label on this specimen signifies: cycle 1 day 1 (C1D1), immediately before nivolumab initiation. Every trial patient had relapsed after autologous stem cell transplantation, and cohorts A, B and C differed in prior brentuximab vedotin exposure. The trial cohort was composed of 56 patients with relapsed/refractory classical Hodgkin lymphoma, for whom complete response, partial response or progressive disease was recorded as best overall response. Trial patients were treated with single-agent nivolumab in the multi-cohort phase II CheckMate 205 trial. An independent review committee assessed best overall response using the 2007 International Working Group response criteria. Trial PBMCs were collected just before the start of nivolumab (C1D1) and during therapy at cycle 2 day 1 and cycle 4 day 1. Peripheral blood was collected in 8 mL Vacutainer Cell Preparation Tubes, from which PBMCs were isolated by centrifugation and then cryopreserved.

This TCR came from a human donor with classical Hodgkin lymphoma. This material consisted of peripheral blood mononuclear cells (PBMCs), taken at baseline. This chain joins TRBV4-2 to TRBJ1-5, with no confident D gene call. The base sequence is TGTGCCAGCAGCCAAGAAACAGTTAATAGCAATCAGCCCCAGCATTTT. Protein translation: CASSQETVNSNQPQHF.